This TCR beta chain was found in a study of neurological immune-mediated disorders. V was clipped by 3 bases and J by 6 bases; unmatched bases: 10. The germline V gene has CDR1 DFQATT and CDR2 SNEGSKA (reference sequence). The CDR3 runs 15 residues. This clonotype was observed at least ten times. Its antigen is still unknown. Study outcomes and limitations: TCR-beta repertoires seemed private in all groups, with no expanded CDR3 amino acid sequences shared.

The cDNA was generated by 5'RACE with 10-nucleotide random UMIs. Over 200 million TCR-beta sequences, together covering 15-18 subjects, were produced by every individual sequencing run that was carried out. TCRdb analysed the 5' RACE reads with MiXCR anew, one entry per CDR3 protein. The sample yields under 90,000 distinct CDR3 sequences, around 3.5% seen once. This TCR was recovered from a woman between 50 and 59 years old with multiple sclerosis. The rearrangement links TRBV20-1 to TRBJ1-1; 10 bases are shared with TRBD1. Sequencing was performed on PBMCs. CDR3 residues: CSASATGGGWAEAFF. For the CDR3, the DNA is TGCAGTGCTAGTGCGACAGGGGGCGGGTGGGCTGAAGCTTTCTTT.